This T cell receptor beta chain was identified in a study of cytomegalovirus exposure and HLA in healthy donors. This PCR relied on a set of 60 Vbeta primers and 13 Jbeta primers. Only in-frame clones appear in the TCRdb table, and some are missing; sequencing was by immunoSEQ multiplex PCR. The sample has under 90,000 clones; over 80% are singletons. This clone was found a few times. V lost 6 bases and J lost 7, with 13 bases in between. Germline loops: CDR1 MNHEY, CDR2 SVGAGI. This CDR3 comprises 13 residues. The sequenced material came from PBMCs. This chain uses TRBV6-5 with TRBJ2-1; D is unclear. This sequence originates from a man between 18 and 35 years old in good health and CMV-seronegative. The CDR3 is CASSRNRVNEQFF. CDR3 coding DNA: TGTGCCAGCAGCCGCAATCGGGTAAATGAGCAGTTCTTC.